These 27 T cell receptor beta chains were all obtained from the same sample, sequenced in a study of technical replicates of blood from a handful of donors. TCRdb's table, derived via immunoSEQ multiplex PCR, lists solely in-frame clones and lacks some. The table shows fewer than 90,000 clones, with around 93% occurring only once. The sample taken for sequencing was T cells isolated from PBMCs. These TCRs come from a human donor in good health.

This clone was seen more than once but under ten times. The genes are TRBV30 and TRBJ1-4; 8 bases align to TRBD1. The ends lost 8 bases at V and 11 bases at J; junction bases unmatched: 10. The CDR3 runs 12 residues. Looked up from germline, CDR1 is GTSNPN and CDR2 is SVGIG (reference sequence). CDR3 residues: CARSGGHGKLFF. The CDR3 region has the DNA TGTGCCCGGTCAGGGGGCCACGGGAAACTGTTTTTT.

The chain is built from TRBV7-9 and TRBJ1-3, with D perhaps TRBD1 (6 bases). The CDR3 totals 15 residues. Trimming stripped 5 bases from V and 1 base from J, with 12 bases between. The germline V gene has CDR1 SEHNR and CDR2 FQNEAQ (reference sequence). CDR3 in DNA: TGTGCCAGCAGCGATACTGACAGGTCTGGAAACACCATATATTTT. Its protein is CASSDTDRSGNTIYF.

This rearrangement joins TRBV27 to TRBJ2-7, with 9 bases lining up with TRBD2. Trimming at V came to 2 bases and at J to 2 bases, leaving 7 bases not matched to a gene. This CDR3 has 16 residues. Germline-derived CDR1 and CDR2 are MNHEY and SMNVEV (reference sequence). The CDR3 nucleotides are TGTGCCAGCAGTTTAAGCTTAGCGGGAGCCCCCTACGAGCAGTACTTC. This codes for CASSLSLAGAPYEQYF.

This clone has only one observation. The rearrangement uses TRBV30 and TRBJ1-5, with 10 bases that match TRBD1. Germline V gene data show CDR1 as GTSNPN and CDR2 as SVGIG (reference sequence). The CDR3 has 13 residues. V was clipped by 1 base and J by 11 bases; unmatched bases: 5. CDR3: CAWSELGTGAQHF. DNA of the CDR3: TGTGCCTGGAGTGAGCTCGGGACAGGGGCCCAGCATTTT.

This chain uses TRBV30 with TRBJ2-7; TRBD2 might be the D (6 bases). Trimming left V 1 base short and J 0 bases short, with 16 bases between. Per the germline V gene, CDR1 is GTSNPN and CDR2 is SVGIG (reference sequence). This CDR3 has 16 amino acids. The CDR3 DNA follows: TGTGCCTGGAGTGAGGTTAGCGGAGGGATCTCCTACGAGCAGTACTTC. Translation gives CAWSEVSGGISYEQYF.

The chain recombines TRBV7-2 with TRBJ2-7; D remains unclear. The CDR3 extends over 12 amino acids. V dropped 4 bases and J dropped 3 bases, with 7 bases sitting between them. Germline CDR1 is SGHTA and CDR2 is FQGNSA. In DNA form, the CDR3 reads TGTGCCAGCAGCTCCCACAGCTACGAGCAGTACTTC. Residues: CASSSHSYEQYF.

The chain combines TRBV25-1 with TRBJ2-7, with 7 bases identical to TRBD1. Germline assignment: CDR1 MGHDK and CDR2 SYGVNS. Germline trimming cut 3 bases from V and 5 bases from J; bases unmatched to any gene: 7. The CDR3 runs 14 residues. The CDR3 DNA is TGTGCCAGCAGTGATTGGACAGGTTTCAACGAGCAGTACTTC. Protein: CASSDWTGFNEQYF.

This rearrangement joins TRBV30 to TRBJ1-1, with D maybe TRBD1 (5 bases). V was clipped by 1 base and J by 3 bases, with 9 bases between them. Per the germline V gene, CDR1 is GTSNPN and CDR2 is SVGIG (reference sequence). The CDR3 totals 13 residues. CDR3 DNA: TGTGCCTGGAGTGCGGACACAGACACTGAAGCTTTCTTT. This translates into CAWSADTDTEAFF.

The rearrangement links TRBV30 to TRBJ1-3; 7 bases match TRBD1. This CDR3 has 13 residues. After removal of 1 base from V and 8 bases from J, the junction contained 5 bases not matched to a gene. Per the germline V gene, CDR1 is GTSNPN and CDR2 is SVGIG (reference sequence). The DNA of the CDR3 is TGTGCCTGGAGTGGAAGACAGGGAGACACCATATATTTT. Its protein product is CAWSGRQGDTIYF.

V usage is TRBV10-1 and J usage is TRBJ2-7, with 8 bases matching TRBD2. This CDR3 has 14 amino acids. The germline V gene encodes CDR1 WNHNN and CDR2 SYGVQD (reference sequence). V was clipped by 8 bases and J by 0 bases; unmatched bases: 6. The CDR3 here is CASPPLAASYEQYF. DNA for the CDR3: TGCGCCAGCCCCCCACTAGCGGCCTCCTACGAGCAGTACTTC.

The J gene is TRBJ2-3, the V gene TRBV11-3; 7 bases match TRBD2. V shed 6 bases, J shed 3 bases, and the junction held 12 bases outside the gene matches. The CDR3 contains 16 residues. The germline V gene encodes CDR1 SGHNT and CDR2 YENEEA. CDR3: CASSGGGARSTDTQYF. The CDR3 DNA sequence: TGTGCCAGCAGTGGGGGGGGAGCCCGTTCAACAGATACGCAGTATTTT.

The chain employs TRBV7-9 and TRBJ2-1; TRBD2 aligns across 7 bases. V shed 7 bases, J shed 6 bases, and the junction held 9 bases outside the gene matches. The CDR3 spans 14 residues. CDR1 is SEHNR, CDR2 FQNEAQ, per germline (reference sequence). Here the CDR3 DNA reads TGTGCCAGCACCGTGGGGGGGAGGGGCAATGAGCAGTTCTTC. Translated: CASTVGGRGNEQFF.

The genes are TRBV7-2 and TRBJ1-2, with TRBD1 as a possible D gene (6 bases). Looked up from germline, CDR1 is SGHTA and CDR2 is FQGNSA. V was pared by 0 bases and J by 7 bases, with 15 bases between. This CDR3 comprises 15 residues. The CDR3 here is CASSLARGGLGGYTF. The CDR3 bases are TGTGCCAGCAGCTTAGCCAGGGGTGGGTTAGGTGGCTACACCTTC.

The CDR3 is CASSQPTGAESNQPQHF. The CDR3 nucleotides read TGTGCCAGCAGTCAGCCTACAGGGGCAGAGAGCAATCAGCCCCAGCATTTT. The V gene is TRBV28, the J gene TRBJ1-5, with 7 bases that match TRBD1. V dropped 5 bases and J dropped 1; count of bases not matched to a gene: 11. This CDR3 is built from 17 residues. CDR1 and CDR2 from the germline V gene are MDHEN and SYDVKM.

This clone appeared a few times. This chain connects TRBV5-1 to TRBJ2-3, with TRBD2 identical over 10 bases. The ends lost 6 bases at V and 3 bases at J; junction bases unmatched: 10. The germline V gene encodes CDR1 SGHRS and CDR2 YFSETQ. This CDR3 has 16 residues. In DNA, the CDR3 is TGCGCCAGCAACGGGGAAGCGGGAGGGGATACAGATACGCAGTATTTT. Translation: CASNGEAGGDTDTQYF.

V is TRBV11-2 and J is TRBJ2-3; 9 nucleotides match TRBD2. From germline, CDR1 is SGHAT and CDR2 FQNNGV. V lost 0 bases and J lost 5; bases outside the gene matches: 6. The length of the CDR3 is 16 residues. The CDR3 spells CASSLDRAGGIDTQYF. As DNA, the CDR3 is TGTGCCAGCAGCTTAGATCGGGCGGGAGGGATAGATACGCAGTATTTT. The complete variable domain, with remaining parts taken from reference TRBV11-2 and TRBJ2-3, reads EAGVAQSPRYKIIEKRQSVAFWCNPISGHATLYWYQQILGQGPKLLIQFQNNGVVDDSQLPKDRFSAERLKGVDSTLKIQPAKLEDSAVYLCASSLDRAGGIDTQYFGPGTRLTVL.

The chain recombines TRBV5-3 with TRBJ2-7, with a possible D match to TRBD1 (6 bases). TRBV5-3 falls under the ORF class, with uncertain function. V was clipped by 3 bases and J by 2 bases, with 6 bases between them. There are 12 residues in the CDR3. This CDR3 reads CARSWDTYEQYF. The DNA for the CDR3 is TGTGCCAGAAGCTGGGACACCTACGAGCAGTACTTC.

This chain uses TRBV28 with TRBJ1-2, with D perhaps matching TRBD1 (6 bases). Trimming shortened V by 6 bases and J by 6 bases, and 8 bases separated the two germline ends. The CDR3 totals 11 residues. Germline assignment: CDR1 MDHEN and CDR2 SYDVKM. The DNA of the CDR3 is TGTGCCAGCAGCAGACAGGATGGCTACACCTTC. This codes for CASSRQDGYTF.

The chain recombines TRBV2 with TRBJ2-5, with a possible D match to TRBD2 (5 bases). Between the trimmed V and J ends, which lost 5 bases and 2 bases, there was a span of 9 bases. The V gene's germline CDR1 is SNHLY and CDR2 FYNNEI. The CDR3 has 13 residues. CDR3 coding DNA: TGTGCCAGCAGTACGGACTCTCAAGAGACCCAGTACTTC. It specifies CASSTDSQETQYF.

The CDR3 bases are TGTGCCAGCAGCCTCAGCGGAGGGGAGCAGTACTTC. Its translation is CASSLSGGEQYF. This rearrangement joins TRBV6-1 to TRBJ2-7; TRBD2 might be the D (6 bases). Germline V gene sequence: CDR1 MNHNS, CDR2 SASEGT. Between the trimmed V and J ends, which lost 6 bases and 7 bases, there was a span of 13 bases. The CDR3 covers 12 residues.

The chain is built from TRBV11-2 and TRBJ1-5; TRBD1 agrees at 7 bases. The length of the CDR3 is 15 residues. CDR1 is SGHAT and CDR2 is FQNNGV in the germline V gene. The J segment lost 5 bases and the V segment lost 4 bases, leaving 8 bases of the junction unmatched. This CDR3 reads CASSSEGQIYQPQHF. CDR3 sequence (DNA): TGTGCCAGCAGCTCGGAGGGACAGATCTATCAGCCCCAGCATTTT.

The J gene is TRBJ2-3, the V gene TRBV2, with TRBD1 identical over 12 bases. The CDR3 is 14 amino acids. Germline CDR1 SNHLY, CDR2 FYNNEI. Trimming took 9 bases from V and 5 from J; bases not matched to a gene: 6. Here the CDR3 reads CASAGTGGKDTQYF. The CDR3 coding sequence is TGTGCCAGTGCCGGGACAGGGGGCAAAGATACGCAGTATTTT. Full variable domain (remainder filled in from reference TRBV2 and TRBJ2-3): EPEVTQTPSHQVTQMGQEVILRCVPISNHLYFYWYRQILGQKVEFLVSFYNNEISEKSEIFDDQFSVERPDGSNFTLKIRSTKLEDSAMYFCASAGTGGKDTQYFGPGTRLTVL.

The J gene is TRBJ2-3, the V gene TRBV18, with 9 bases aligning to TRBD1. CDR1 is KGHSH, CDR2 LQKENI, per germline. J lost 6 bases, V lost 5 bases, and 0 bases had no gene match. The CDR3 covers 12 residues. CDR3 amino acids: CASSGQGDTQYF. Here the CDR3 DNA reads TGTGCCAGCTCAGGACAGGGGGATACGCAGTATTTT.

The rearrangement uses TRBV4-1 and TRBJ2-1; 14 bases are a match to TRBD2. The V and J ends lost 4 bases and 5 bases, in that order; junction bases with no gene match: 10. The CDR3 is made up of 18 amino acids. CDR1 is MGHRA, CDR2 YSYEKL, per germline. CDR3 nucleotide sequence: TGCGCCAGCAGCCGGTACGGGACTAGCGGGAGTATTGACAATGAGCAGTTCTTC. Protein product: CASSRYGTSGSIDNEQFF.

This chain connects TRBV28 to TRBJ1-2; D is undetermined. V was cut by 6 bases and J by 4 bases, with 6 bases left in between. Germline values: CDR1 MDHEN, CDR2 SYDVKM. The CDR3 is 11 amino acids. CDR3: CASRAAYGYTF. The CDR3 nucleotides read TGTGCCAGCAGGGCCGCCTATGGCTACACCTTC.

The rearrangement links TRBV11-3 to TRBJ2-7, with TRBD1 identical over 11 bases. V shed 5 bases and J 7 bases; nucleotides not matched to a gene: 10. The germline V gene has CDR1 SGHNT and CDR2 YENEEA. This CDR3 has 15 residues. The chain's CDR3 is CASSPWDRGIEEQYF. CDR3 coding DNA: TGTGCCAGCAGCCCGTGGGACAGGGGGATAGAGGAGCAGTACTTC.

V and J are TRBV27 and TRBJ2-1, with D perhaps TRBD1 (5 bases). The CDR3 sequence is 14 residues long. Germline-derived CDR1 and CDR2 are MNHEY and SMNVEV (reference sequence). V dropped 4 bases and J dropped 4 bases, with 11 bases sitting between them. The CDR3 sequence is CASSSGRGYNEQFF. The CDR3 DNA reads as TGTGCCAGCAGTTCAGGGCGCGGATACAATGAGCAGTTCTTC.